Following are 12 T cell receptor beta chains from one sample sequenced in a study of beta chain features in type 1 diabetes. Study-wide points: Moderately but significantly shorter TCRB CDR3s were found in Type 1 diabetes patients in all four CD4+ subsets.

Reverse transcribing all isolated RNA meant expressed TCRB transcripts were sequenced. The protocol was immunoSEQ multiplex PCR, while the TCRdb copy is restricted to in-frame clones and leaves out a portion. This sample has roughly 160,000 clones, with roughly 7.1% found just once. Antigen specificity for these receptors is unknown. Sequencing was performed on central memory CD4+ T cells from blood. Receptors were obtained from a middle-aged woman with type 1 diabetes.

This clone was seen a few times. The chain joins TRBV30 to TRBJ2-2; TRBD2 is a possible D gene (6 bases). V lost 3 bases, J lost 8 bases, and 13 bases lay in between. The germline gives CDR1 GTSNPN, CDR2 SVGIG (reference sequence). The CDR3 covers 13 residues. The CDR3 loop reads CAWRPKGGGELFF. CDR3 coding DNA: TGTGCCTGGAGGCCGAAGGGAGGTGGGGAGCTGTTTTTT.

The chain recombines TRBV30 with TRBJ2-5; D may be TRBD2 (6 bases). Looked up from germline, CDR1 is GTSNPN and CDR2 is SVGIG (reference sequence). V shed 7 bases and J shed 2 bases, with 17 bases lying between them. The CDR3 is made up of 14 amino acids. The DNA for the CDR3 is TGTGCCTACGCTCGCGGGACCTTACAAGAGACCCAGTACTTC. It is translated as CAYARGTLQETQYF.

This clone was seen a few times. CDR3: CASSLAYSGGLAGVNEQFF. The CDR3 DNA reads as TGCGCCAGCAGCTTGGCCTATTCAGGGGGACTAGCGGGAGTGAATGAGCAGTTCTTC. J is TRBJ2-1 and V is TRBV5-1; 14 bases align to TRBD2. The CDR3 sequence is 19 residues long. The J segment lost 7 bases and the V segment lost 0 bases, leaving 12 bases of the junction unmatched. In germline, CDR1 is SGHRS, CDR2 YFSETQ.

This sequence joins TRBV7-3 and TRBJ2-3; 9 bases agree with TRBD2. Looked up from germline, CDR1 is SGHTA and CDR2 is FQGTGA. V dropped 0 bases and J dropped 2; count of bases not matched to a gene: 3. The CDR3 extends over 16 amino acids. The CDR3 is CASSLTSGGYTDTQYF. For the CDR3, the DNA is TGTGCCAGCAGCTTAACTAGCGGGGGATACACAGATACGCAGTATTTT.

The DNA of the CDR3 is TGTGCCTGGAGGGCCATAGCGGGGGACACAGATACGCAGTATTTT. This encodes CAWRAIAGDTDTQYF. The chain employs TRBV30 and TRBJ2-3, with TRBD2 matching 9 bases. J gave up 2 bases and V 3 bases, and 6 bases lay outside the gene matches. The CDR3 consists of 15 residues. Germline V gene data show CDR1 as GTSNPN and CDR2 as SVGIG (reference sequence).

The rearrangement links TRBV28 to TRBJ2-7; 10 bases line up with TRBD1. Trimming took 6 bases from V and 0 from J; bases not matched to a gene: 14. Looked up from germline, CDR1 is MDHEN and CDR2 is SYDVKM. The CDR3 extends over 18 amino acids. Written as DNA, the CDR3 is TGTGCCAGCAGCCCCGGGACAGGGGTCCCAAAATTCTCCTACGAGCAGTACTTC. Amino acids: CASSPGTGVPKFSYEQYF.

The chain recombines TRBV4-3 with TRBJ2-3; TRBD2 aligns across 14 bases. V lost 4 bases and J lost 4; bases outside the gene matches: 10. Germline V gene lookup returns CDR1 LGHNA and CDR2 YSLEER. The CDR3 is made up of 18 amino acids. CDR3 sequence (DNA): TGCGCCAGCAGCCCCCAGGGACTAGCGGGGGAAATAGCAGATACGCAGTATTTT. Its protein is CASSPQGLAGEIADTQYF.

This clone turned up a few times. This chain uses TRBV6-5 with TRBJ2-7; a weak D match, TRBD1 (5 bases). The CDR3 runs 16 residues. V was cut by 0 bases and J by 3 bases, with 15 bases left in between. Germline V lookup: CDR1 MNHEY, CDR2 SVGAGI. CDR3 residues: CASSYSGPLQGYEQYF. The DNA of the CDR3 is TGTGCCAGCAGTTACTCAGGCCCTTTGCAGGGCTACGAGCAGTACTTC.

The chain has TRBV5-6 and TRBJ1-5, with TRBD1 as a possible D gene (6 bases). Trimming shortened V by 0 bases and J by 4 bases, and 11 bases separated the two germline ends. CDR3 length: 15 residues. Germline V gene sequence: CDR1 SGHDT, CDR2 YYEEEE. CDR3 in DNA: TGTGCCAGCAGCTTGGGGAGAGGACAGAATCAGCCCCAGCATTTT. Translated, it gives CASSLGRGQNQPQHF. Complete variable domain (other parts from reference TRBV5-6 and TRBJ1-5): DAGVTQSPTHLIKTRGQQVTLRCSPKSGHDTVSWYQQALGQGPQFIFQYYEEEERQRGNFPDRFSGHQFPNYSSELNVNALLLGDSALYLCASSLGRGQNQPQHFGDGTRLSIL.

This chain joins TRBV19 and TRBJ1-6; D is undetermined. V was shortened by 9 bases and J by 6 bases, with 15 bases between the two germline ends. The CDR3 contains 14 residues. Per germline, CDR1 LNHDA and CDR2 SQIVND (reference sequence). For the CDR3, the DNA is TGTGCCAGCGCCCCGGTATTTCCTAATTCACCCCTCCACTTT. As protein: CASAPVFPNSPLHF. Supplemented by reference TRBV19 and TRBJ1-6, the full variable domain reads DGGITQSPKYLFRKEGQNVTLSCEQNLNHDAMYWYRQDPGQGLRLIYYSQIVNDFQKGDIAEGYSVSREKKESFPLTVTSAQKNPTAFYLCASAPVFPNSPLHFGNGTRLTVT.

This clone was recorded many times. The chain uses TRBV7-9 and TRBJ2-2, with D maybe TRBD1 (5 bases). The germline V and J ends were trimmed by 6 bases and 0 bases, with 8 bases remaining between them. Germline assignment: CDR1 SEHNR and CDR2 FQNEAQ (reference sequence). This CDR3 is built from 14 residues. The CDR3 nucleotides are TGTGCCAGCAGGACACAGGCGAACACCGGGGAGCTGTTTTTT. The encoded protein is CASRTQANTGELFF.

The V call is TRBV7-2, the J call TRBJ2-1; TRBD2 matches at 10 bases. Unmatched junction bases numbered 7, after V lost 7 bases and J lost 10 bases. CDR3 length: 13 residues. Germline V gene data show CDR1 as SGHTA and CDR2 as FQGNSA. CDR3 coding DNA: TGTGCCAGCACGCGTAGCGGGGGGCCCGAGCAGTTCTTC. Protein product: CASTRSGGPEQFF.